These 13 T cell receptor beta chains came from one sample sequenced in a study of T cells of healthy individuals. TCRdb reanalysed the 5' RACE reads using MiXCR and keeps one entry per CDR3 protein. Of more than 85,000 distinct CDR3 sequences listed, roughly 15% are singletons. These receptors were collected from a human donor in good health.

V and J are TRBV7-9 and TRBJ1-2, with 9 bases identical to TRBD1. The germline V gene has CDR1 SEHNR and CDR2 FQNEAQ (reference sequence). This CDR3 spans 12 amino acids. Trimming took 10 bases from V and 3 from J; bases not matched to a gene: 3. The CDR3 spells CATQGAYYGYTF. CDR3 sequence (DNA): TGTGCCACACAGGGGGCCTACTATGGCTACACCTTC.

The V gene is TRBV9, the J gene TRBJ2-7, with D perhaps TRBD1 (6 bases). V lost 0 bases, J lost 1 base, and 11 bases lay in between. The germline V gene has CDR1 SGDLS and CDR2 YYNGEE. This CDR3 is 15 amino acids long. The CDR3 bases are TGTGCCAGCAGCGTAGCGGTAGACAGGTCCTACGAGCAGTACTTC. This translates into CASSVAVDRSYEQYF.

The chain has TRBV3-1 and TRBJ1-2; 8 nucleotides agree with TRBD1. V gave up 2 bases and J gave up 7 bases; unmatched junction bases: 3. The CDR3 is 13 amino acids. The germline V gene has CDR1 LGHDT and CDR2 YNNKEL (reference sequence). CDR3 sequence reads: CASSQRQGFGYTF. CDR3 bases: TGTGCCAGCAGCCAAAGACAGGGGTTTGGCTACACCTTC.

In its sample, this clonotype was seen many times. The chain has TRBV5-1 and TRBJ1-1; TRBD1 might be the D (5 bases). The length of the CDR3 is 16 residues. Germline V gene lookup returns CDR1 SGHRS and CDR2 YFSETQ. V was cut by 0 bases and J by 2 bases, with 14 bases left in between. The CDR3 DNA sequence: TGCGCCAGCAGCTTGGGGCAGACAGACCTTAACACTGAAGCTTTCTTT. Translation gives CASSLGQTDLNTEAFF.

This clonotype was recorded a few times. Written as DNA, the CDR3 is TGCAGTGCTAGAGGGCTAGCGGGAGTTTTGAAGACCCAGTACTTC. This sequence encodes CSARGLAGVLKTQYF. The V and J genes are TRBV20-1 and TRBJ2-5, with 10 bases lining up with TRBD2. The V gene's germline CDR1 is DFQATT and CDR2 SNEGSKA (reference sequence). V trimming: 1 base; J trimming: 6 bases; junction bases outside the gene matches: 8. This CDR3 has 15 amino acids.

This chain uses TRBV6-2 or TRBV6-3 with TRBJ2-1; 8 bases line up with TRBD1. CDR1 is MNHEY and CDR2 is SVGEGT in the germline V gene. Trimming took 4 bases from V and 0 from J; bases not matched to a gene: 8. CDR3 length: 17 amino acids. The CDR3 protein is CASSFIPGGSSYNEQFF. The CDR3, as DNA: TGTGCCAGCAGTTTCATACCAGGGGGCAGCTCCTACAATGAGCAGTTCTTC.

This clonotype showed up just a few times. This chain connects TRBV6-2 or TRBV6-3 to TRBJ1-2; D call uncertain. The V gene lost 5 bases and the J gene lost 4 bases, with 14 bases spanning the gap. Germline CDR1 and CDR2: MNHEY and SVGEGT. The CDR3 sequence is 14 residues long. The CDR3 spells CASSRLQGGYGYTF. In DNA form, the CDR3 reads TGTGCCAGCAGTCGGCTTCAAGGAGGCTATGGCTACACCTTC.

This clonotype was recorded at least ten times. The rearrangement uses TRBV4-2 and TRBJ2-4; 12 bases match TRBD1. CDR3 size: 16 residues. The V gene end was trimmed by 0 bases and the J gene end by 7 bases; junction bases not matched to a gene: 4. Germline V gene data show CDR1 as LGHNA and CDR2 as YNFKEQ. CDR3 sequence reads: CASSQDGTGGRNIQYF. The DNA of the CDR3 is TGTGCCAGCAGCCAAGATGGGACAGGGGGCAGGAACATTCAGTACTTC.

This clonotype was detected a few times. The CDR3 nucleotides are TGCAGTGCTCACGGGGGTAGCAATCAGCCCCAGCATTTT. It translates to CSAHGGSNQPQHF. The gene calls are TRBV20-1 and TRBJ1-5; possible D gene TRBD1, 5 bases. V was shortened by 5 bases and J by 0 bases, with 8 bases between the two germline ends. Germline CDR1 is DFQATT and CDR2 is SNEGSKA (reference sequence). The CDR3 sequence is 13 residues long.

This clonotype occurred a few times. The J gene is TRBJ1-1, the V gene TRBV29-1, with D perhaps TRBD1 (6 bases). Trimming left V 6 bases short and J 5 bases short, with 13 bases between. This CDR3 comprises 12 residues. CDR1 SQVTM and CDR2 ANQGSEA come from the germline V gene. CDR3 protein: CSVPTGHTEAFF. Written as DNA, the CDR3 is TGCAGCGTGCCAACAGGGCATACTGAAGCTTTCTTT.

The rearrangement links TRBV28 to TRBJ2-5, with TRBD2 matching 12 bases. The V segment lost 8 bases and the J segment 4 bases; nucleotides outside the gene matches: 11. CDR3 length equals 16 residues. In germline, CDR1 is MDHEN, CDR2 SYDVKM. The CDR3, as DNA: TGTGCCAGCGGGCTACTAGCGGGGGGCTTTGGAGAGACCCAGTACTTC. Protein product: CASGLLAGGFGETQYF.

In its sample, this clonotype was seen a few times. The chain is built from TRBV5-1 and TRBJ1-1, with D unresolved. The ends were cut back, 4 bases at V and 4 bases at J, with 14 bases in the middle. The CDR3 length is 14 residues. Germline V gives CDR1 SGHRS, CDR2 YFSETQ. CDR3 residues: CASSLAPESTEAFF. The CDR3 DNA follows: TGCGCCAGCAGCCTGGCCCCAGAATCCACTGAAGCTTTCTTT. The whole variable domain, remainder taken from reference TRBV5-1 and TRBJ1-1, is KAGVTQTPRYLIKTRGQQVTLSCSPISGHRSVSWYQQTPGQGLQFLFEYFSETQRNKGNFPGRFSGRQFSNSRSEMNVSTLELGDSALYLCASSLAPESTEAFFGQGTRLTVV.

This clonotype was counted ten times or more. This chain connects TRBV7-9 to TRBJ2-1; 9 nucleotides line up with TRBD2. With V trimmed by 2 bases and J by 9 bases, 8 bases remained unmatched. Germline assignment: CDR1 SEHNR and CDR2 FQNEAQ (reference sequence). CDR3 size: 15 residues. The CDR3 here is CASSLQAGGPVEQFF. The CDR3 DNA sequence: TGTGCCAGCAGCTTACAGGCGGGAGGGCCGGTTGAGCAGTTCTTC.